This T cell receptor beta chain was observed in a study of OX40 agonist ivuxolimab in advanced cancers. As for the study in general: Given to patients was ivuxolimab, an agonistic anti-OX40 (CD134) antibody.

The V gene's germline CDR1 is MGHDK and CDR2 SYGVNS. The CDR3 contains 17 residues. Trimming stripped 3 bases from V and 0 bases from J, with 15 bases between. Generated by immunoSEQ multiplex PCR, the TCRdb table keeps only in-frame clones and is missing some. This table has under 55,000 clones, around 93% appearing once. Autoimmune disease history or systemic immunosuppression disqualified patients. This sample comprised CD4+ or CD8+ T cells sorted from blood, obtained in a trial of the OX40 agonist ivuxolimab. The clonotype originates from an adult with an advanced solid tumor such as melanoma, head and neck, liver or kidney cancer. This chain connects TRBV25-1 to TRBJ1-3; D is unresolved. The CDR3 nucleotides are TGTGCCAGCAGTGACCTCCCCCGAACAAGCTCTGGAAACACCATATATTTT. Its protein product is CASSDLPRTSSGNTIYF.